The present T cell receptor (beta chain) was sequenced within a study of cytomegalovirus exposure and HLA in healthy donors. At the level of the study: From HLA-typed donors, an early data release held around 80 million unique TCRs. The study's findings and limits: Researchers reportedly found TCR beta sequences accurately predicted most subjects' HLA-A and HLA-B alleles. Within the data, a cluster of highly shared sequence variants was likely a sequencing artifact. Being indistinguishable, some V segments were excluded, TRBV6-2 and TRBV6-3 among them.

A word on this clone: Its antigen is not identified.

The PCR was carried out with 60 Vbeta primers and 13 Jbeta primers. This table comes from immunoSEQ multiplex PCR, and its TCRdb copy is limited to in-frame clones, with some not included. The sample contains 110,000 or so clones, 60% to 80% of which appear only once. Germline V gives CDR1 LNHDA, CDR2 SQIVND (reference sequence). V gave up 4 bases and J gave up 7 bases; unmatched junction bases: 11. The CDR3 is 16 residues long. The clonotype was recovered from a man aged 18 to 29 in good health and CMV-seropositive. The chain carries TRBV19 and TRBJ1-4, with 8 bases aligning to TRBD1. Sequenced input: PBMCs. CDR3 in amino acids: CASSRTSGTGTEKLFF. The CDR3 bases are TGTGCCAGTAGTAGAACATCCGGGACAGGCACTGAAAAACTGTTTTTT.